Below, 15 T cell receptor beta chains from the same sample are listed, as sequenced in a study of T cells in Graves' hyperthyroidism and ophthalmopathy. Researchers amplified the TCR beta CDR3 regions from RNA transcripts. Using the HTBI primer set, a first-round RT-PCR was run on the TCR CDR3. TCRdb re-called the multiplex PCR reads with MiXCR, one entry per CDR3 protein. The table shows about 380,000 distinct CDR3 sequences, with around 20% occurring only once. The sequencing input was blood. The source of these receptors is a man younger than 30 with Graves' ophthalmopathy.

The rearrangement links TRBV27 to TRBJ2-1; D unclear. This CDR3 has 13 residues. Germline CDR1 MNHEY, CDR2 SMNVEV (reference sequence). Trimming cost V 2 bases and J 6 bases, with 8 bases left between them. The CDR3 nucleotides read TGTGCCAGCAGTTTAGGCTCGGTCAATGAGCAGTTCTTC. Its protein product is CASSLGSVNEQFF.

The rearrangement links TRBV5-8 to TRBJ1-2; 7 bases fit TRBD1. This CDR3 has 14 residues. CDR1 and CDR2 (germline): SGHTS, YDEGEE. V was clipped by 1 base and J by 4 bases; unmatched bases: 4. CDR3 loop: CASSLNSGGYGYTF. The CDR3 DNA is TGTGCCAGCAGCTTGAACTCAGGGGGCTATGGCTACACCTTC.

This clonotype was counted between two and nine times. This rearrangement joins TRBV5-1 to TRBJ2-5; 8 bases map to TRBD1. The CDR3 has 14 amino acids. CDR1 and CDR2 from the germline V gene are SGHRS and YFSETQ. Trimming at V came to 0 bases and at J to 6 bases, leaving 4 bases not matched to a gene. The CDR3 here is CASSLVGQEQTQYF. CDR3 nucleotide sequence: TGCGCCAGCAGCTTGGTGGGACAGGAACAGACCCAGTACTTC.

Many counts were recorded for this clonotype. In nucleotides, the CDR3 is TGTGCCAGCAGCTTAGCGTGGGCAGGAAACCATGGCTACACCTTC. It encodes CASSLAWAGNHGYTF. The chain combines TRBV7-9 with TRBJ1-2, with D unresolved. Germline-derived CDR1 and CDR2 are SEHNR and FQNEAQ (reference sequence). Trimming removed 0 bases at V and 6 bases at J, with 14 bases between. CDR3 size: 15 residues.

This clonotype was counted between two and nine times. The gene calls are TRBV4-1 and TRBJ2-5, with 11 bases fitting TRBD1. CDR1 and CDR2 from the germline V gene are MGHRA and YSYEKL. V trimming: 1 base; J trimming: 5 bases; junction bases outside the gene matches: 6. This CDR3 has 16 amino acids. Here the CDR3 DNA reads TGCGCCAGCAGCCAAGGGGACAGGGGGTTTGTCGAGACCCAGTACTTC. It translates to CASSQGDRGFVETQYF.

This clonotype was recorded many times. This chain uses TRBV7-8 with TRBJ2-6, with 8 bases lining up with TRBD2. V gave up 5 bases and J gave up 3 bases; unmatched junction bases: 12. CDR3 length: 18 amino acids. Germline V gene sequence: CDR1 SGHVS, CDR2 FQNEAQ. The CDR3 is CASSRYVGGAGGANVLTF. As DNA, the CDR3 is TGTGCCAGCAGCCGTTATGTCGGGGGGGCTGGTGGGGCCAACGTCCTGACTTTC.

This clonotype was recorded many times. The chain uses TRBV3-1 and TRBJ2-7, with a tentative D call TRBD1 (5 bases). The V gene's germline CDR1 is LGHDT and CDR2 YNNKEL (reference sequence). The CDR3 is 13 residues long. Trimming shortened V by 2 bases and J by 4 bases, and 9 bases separated the two germline ends. The CDR3 bases are TGTGCCAGCAGCCAACTGGGGCCTTACGAGCAGTACTTC. Translation gives CASSQLGPYEQYF.

This clonotype came up many times. This chain connects TRBV7-9 to TRBJ2-7; 12 bases line up with TRBD2. Unmatched junction bases numbered 6, after V lost 5 bases and J lost 1 base. This CDR3 contains 16 residues. Germline CDR1 and CDR2: SEHNR and FQNEAQ (reference sequence). CDR3 sequence: CASSGPTSGGSYEQYF. The CDR3 DNA reads as TGTGCCAGCAGCGGTCCCACTAGCGGGGGGTCCTACGAGCAGTACTTC. Full variable domain (missing parts from reference TRBV7-9 and TRBJ2-7): DTGVSQNPRHKITKRGQNVTFRCDPISEHNRLYWYRQTLGQGPEFLTYFQNEAQLEKSRLLSDRFSAERPKGSFSTLEIQRTEQGDSAMYLCASSGPTSGGSYEQYFGPGTRLTVT.

The sample holds many counts of this clonotype. This rearrangement joins TRBV4-1 to TRBJ1-4; 7 positions match TRBD1. Germline values: CDR1 MGHRA, CDR2 YSYEKL. Trimming took 4 bases from V and 4 from J; bases not matched to a gene: 9. There are 16 residues in the CDR3. The CDR3 coding sequence is TGCGCCAGCAGCCGGTATCCGGGACAGCTTAATGAAAAACTGTTTTTT. Amino acids: CASSRYPGQLNEKLFF.

The CDR3 bases are TGTGCCAGCGGCTACAGGGACGGCGAGCAGTACTTC. This sequence encodes CASGYRDGEQYF. V and J are TRBV6-2 or TRBV6-3 and TRBJ2-7; D might be TRBD1 (6 bases). The CDR3 consists of 12 residues. V lost 8 bases, J lost 6 bases, and 14 bases lay in between. Germline CDR1 is MNHEY and CDR2 is SVGEGT.

This clonotype was observed many times. The chain combines TRBV2 with TRBJ1-5, with a tentative D call TRBD1 (6 bases). The length of the CDR3 is 14 residues. V was clipped by 4 bases and J by 2 bases, with 9 bases between them. Germline CDR1 SNHLY, CDR2 FYNNEI. The CDR3 nucleotides read TGTGCCAGCAGTGCGGAGGGGGGCAATCAGCCCCAGCATTTT. This sequence encodes CASSAEGGNQPQHF.

This chain uses TRBV5-1 with TRBJ2-5; 8 bases are shared with TRBD2. V shed 0 bases and J 4 bases; nucleotides not matched to a gene: 8. Germline V gene lookup returns CDR1 SGHRS and CDR2 YFSETQ. CDR3 length: 16 amino acids. This CDR3 is CASSLGAREGGETQYF. DNA for the CDR3: TGCGCCAGCAGCTTGGGAGCCCGGGAGGGCGGAGAGACCCAGTACTTC. The full variable domain, its missing parts supplied by reference TRBV5-1 and TRBJ2-5, is KAGVTQTPRYLIKTRGQQVTLSCSPISGHRSVSWYQQTPGQGLQFLFEYFSETQRNKGNFPGRFSGRQFSNSRSEMNVSTLELGDSALYLCASSLGAREGGETQYFGPGTRLLVL.

The chain joins TRBV7-2 to TRBJ2-2, with D hard to call. Germline lookup yields CDR1 SGHTA and CDR2 FQGNSA. V was shortened by 7 bases and J by 5 bases, with 14 bases between the two germline ends. This CDR3 contains 14 residues. This CDR3 reads CASMSRRRTGELFF. CDR3 coding DNA: TGTGCCAGCATGAGCAGAAGAAGGACCGGGGAGCTGTTTTTT.

This clonotype was recorded many times. CDR3: CASSPGTGVGNQPQHF. DNA for the CDR3: TGTGCCAGCAGTCCCGGGACAGGGGTAGGCAATCAGCCCCAGCATTTT. The chain employs TRBV2 and TRBJ1-5; 10 positions match TRBD1. The CDR3 totals 16 residues. After removal of 5 bases from V and 2 bases from J, the junction contained 6 bases not matched to a gene. Germline V gives CDR1 SNHLY, CDR2 FYNNEI.

This clonotype was detected ten times or more. This chain joins TRBV6-2 or TRBV6-3 and TRBJ2-2, with TRBD1 as a possible D gene (6 bases). The CDR3 length is 15 residues. The germline CDR1 and CDR2 sequences are MNHEY and SVGEGT. The V gene lost 5 bases and the J gene lost 6 bases, with 16 bases spanning the gap. CDR3 DNA sequence: TGTGCCAGCAGTAACCGGGACACGACGTCCGGGGAGCTGTTTTTT. Translated, it gives CASSNRDTTSGELFF.